This TCR beta chain was found in a study of T-cell reconstitution after alpha-beta-depleted transplantation in children (dated by TCRdb to the mid-2010s). Turning to the overall study: Using TCR repertoire profiling, the study quantitatively followed how T-cell immune reconstitution unfolded in children after TCRalphabeta/CD19-depleted allogeneic hematopoietic cell transplantation.

The library was built by means of PCR. Sequencer: Illumina HiSeq 2500. To normalize quantification of the TCRbeta repertoire, the TCR libraries were built with molecular barcoding that relied on unique molecular identifiers. The public reads were run again by TCRdb, first through fastp at Q25 and then through MiXCR, and only productive beta chains were kept. For every CDR3 protein sequence, its rows merge into one entry that carries the most common genes and DNA. The sample profile shows about 640,000 distinct CDR3 sequences; about 15% of them were found once. 1.1% of the sample comes from the top ten. As regards this clonotype: Its target antigen remains unknown. Base qualities are missing; no much larger clone stands one base away.

V is cut back by 3 bases and J by 0 bases, with 8 bases in the junction unmatched. CDR1 is given as SGHTA and CDR2 as FQGNSA, both from the germline V gene. There are 19 amino acids in the CDR3, from cysteine to phenylalanine inclusive. Only the CDR3 portion is preserved as DNA: 57 bases, with reading frame beginning at the first base. Recombination linked TRBV7-2 to TRBJ2-6; 10 middle bases align to TRBD1. The origin of this receptor is a human donor who donated a stem cell graft to a child with acute myeloid leukemia. Source: PBMCs from the stem cell graft donor, taken from the stem cell graft. CDR3 region: CASSFAGTGAGSGANVLTF. The nucleotides read TGTGCCAGCAGCTTTGCCGGGACAGGGGCCGGCTCTGGGGCCAACGTCCTGACTTTC.